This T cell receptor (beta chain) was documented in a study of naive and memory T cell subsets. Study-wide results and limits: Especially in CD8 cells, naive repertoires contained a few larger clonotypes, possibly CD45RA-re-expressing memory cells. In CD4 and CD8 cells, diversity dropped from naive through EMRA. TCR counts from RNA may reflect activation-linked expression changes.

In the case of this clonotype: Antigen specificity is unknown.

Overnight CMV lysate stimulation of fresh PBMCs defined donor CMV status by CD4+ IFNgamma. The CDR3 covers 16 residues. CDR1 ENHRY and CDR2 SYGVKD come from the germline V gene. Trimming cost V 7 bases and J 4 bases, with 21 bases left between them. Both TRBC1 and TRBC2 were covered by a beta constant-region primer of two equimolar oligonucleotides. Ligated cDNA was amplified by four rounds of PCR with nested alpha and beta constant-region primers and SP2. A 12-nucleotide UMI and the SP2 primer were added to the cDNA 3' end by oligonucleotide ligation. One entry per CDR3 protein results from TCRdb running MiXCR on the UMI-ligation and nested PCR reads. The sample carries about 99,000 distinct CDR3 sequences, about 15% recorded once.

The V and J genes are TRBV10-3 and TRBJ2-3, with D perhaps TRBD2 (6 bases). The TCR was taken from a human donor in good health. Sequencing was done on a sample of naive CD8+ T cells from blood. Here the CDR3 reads CAITPGLTPGADTQYF. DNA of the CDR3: TGTGCCATCACCCCGGGACTCACCCCAGGTGCAGATACGCAGTATTTT.